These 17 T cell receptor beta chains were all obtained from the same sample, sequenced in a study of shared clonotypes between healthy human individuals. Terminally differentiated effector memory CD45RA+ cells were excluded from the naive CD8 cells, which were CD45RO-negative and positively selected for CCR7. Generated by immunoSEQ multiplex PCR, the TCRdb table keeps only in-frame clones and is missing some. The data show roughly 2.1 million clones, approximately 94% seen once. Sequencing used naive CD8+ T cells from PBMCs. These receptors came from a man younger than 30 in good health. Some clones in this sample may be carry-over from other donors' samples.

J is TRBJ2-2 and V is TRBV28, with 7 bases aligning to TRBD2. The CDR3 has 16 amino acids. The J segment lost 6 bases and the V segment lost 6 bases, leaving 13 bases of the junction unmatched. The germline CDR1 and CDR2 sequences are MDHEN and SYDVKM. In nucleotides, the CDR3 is TGTGCCAGCAGGCCTCTAGCGGAAGGGTTCTCCGGGGAGCTGTTTTTT. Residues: CASRPLAEGFSGELFF.

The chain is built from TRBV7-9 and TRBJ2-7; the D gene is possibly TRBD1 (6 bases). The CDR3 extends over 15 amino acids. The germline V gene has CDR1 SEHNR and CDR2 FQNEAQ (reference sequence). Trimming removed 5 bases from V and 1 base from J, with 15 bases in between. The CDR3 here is CASSPMAGVSYEQYF. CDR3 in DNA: TGTGCCAGCAGCCCCATGGCAGGGGTTTCCTACGAGCAGTACTTC.

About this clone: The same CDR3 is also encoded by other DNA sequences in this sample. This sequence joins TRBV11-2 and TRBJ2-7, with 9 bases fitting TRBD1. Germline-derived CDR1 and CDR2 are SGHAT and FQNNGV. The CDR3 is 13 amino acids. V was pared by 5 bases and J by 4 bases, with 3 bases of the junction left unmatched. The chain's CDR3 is CASSPGQGYEQYF. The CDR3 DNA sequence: TGTGCCAGCAGCCCCGGACAGGGGTACGAGCAGTACTTC.

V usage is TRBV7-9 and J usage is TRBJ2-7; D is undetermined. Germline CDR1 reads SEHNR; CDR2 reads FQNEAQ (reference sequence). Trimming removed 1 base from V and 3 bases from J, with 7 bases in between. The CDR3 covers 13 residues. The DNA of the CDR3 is TGTGCCAGCAGCTTAGACGGGTACTACGAGCAGTACTTC. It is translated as CASSLDGYYEQYF.

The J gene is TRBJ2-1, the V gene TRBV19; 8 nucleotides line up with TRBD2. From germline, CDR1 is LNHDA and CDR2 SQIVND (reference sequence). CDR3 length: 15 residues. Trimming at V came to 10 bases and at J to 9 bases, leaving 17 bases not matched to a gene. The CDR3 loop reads CATIRKAGVTGEQFF. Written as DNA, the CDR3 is TGTGCCACTATCAGGAAAGCGGGAGTAACTGGTGAGCAGTTCTTC.

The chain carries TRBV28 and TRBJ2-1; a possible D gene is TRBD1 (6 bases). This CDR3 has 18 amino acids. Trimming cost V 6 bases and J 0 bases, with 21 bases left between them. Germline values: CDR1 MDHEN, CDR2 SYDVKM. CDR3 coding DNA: TGTGCCAGCAGGCCACCTCTCAGGGGCCCTAACTCCTACAATGAGCAGTTCTTC. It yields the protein CASRPPLRGPNSYNEQFF.

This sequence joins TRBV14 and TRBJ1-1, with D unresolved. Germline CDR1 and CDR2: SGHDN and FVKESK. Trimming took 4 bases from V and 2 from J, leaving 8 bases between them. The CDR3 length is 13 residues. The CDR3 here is CASSPWGNTEAFF. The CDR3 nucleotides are TGTGCCAGCAGCCCTTGGGGTAACACTGAAGCTTTCTTT.

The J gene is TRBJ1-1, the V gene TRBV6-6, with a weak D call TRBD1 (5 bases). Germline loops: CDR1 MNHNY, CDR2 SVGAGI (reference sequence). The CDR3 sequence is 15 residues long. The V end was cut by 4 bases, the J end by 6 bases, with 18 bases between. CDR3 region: CASSFAGLPRAEAFF. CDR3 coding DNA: TGTGCCAGCAGTTTCGCGGGACTCCCGAGGGCTGAAGCTTTCTTT.

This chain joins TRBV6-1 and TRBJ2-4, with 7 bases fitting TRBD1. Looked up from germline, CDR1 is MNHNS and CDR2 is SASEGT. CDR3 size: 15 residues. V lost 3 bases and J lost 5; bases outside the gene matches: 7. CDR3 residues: CASSETGWSENIQYF. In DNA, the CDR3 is TGTGCCAGCAGTGAGACAGGGTGGTCGGAAAACATTCAGTACTTC.

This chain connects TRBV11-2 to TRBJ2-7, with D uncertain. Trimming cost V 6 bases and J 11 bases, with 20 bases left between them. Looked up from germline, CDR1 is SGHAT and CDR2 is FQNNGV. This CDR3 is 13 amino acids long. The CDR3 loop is CASREVVGPEEYF. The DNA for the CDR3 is TGTGCCAGCAGAGAAGTCGTAGGTCCCGAAGAGTACTTC.

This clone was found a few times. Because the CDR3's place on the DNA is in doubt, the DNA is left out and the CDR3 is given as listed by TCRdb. CDR3 protein: CASSKVGTGALYEQYF. The chain has TRBV21-1 and TRBJ2-7; no DNA check was done on the table's D call, TRBD1. TRBV21-1 is a pseudogene segment. The CDR3 adds up to 16 amino acids, both ends counted.

DNA for the CDR3: TGCAGCGTCAGTTTAGCGGAGACCTTCTACAATGAGCAGTTCTTC. Protein: CSVSLAETFYNEQFF. This rearrangement joins TRBV29-1 to TRBJ2-1, with D possibly TRBD2 on 6 matching bases. The CDR3 spans 15 residues. CDR1 is SQVTM and CDR2 is ANQGSEA in the germline V gene. Deletions cut 6 bases from V and 3 bases from J, with 18 bases between.

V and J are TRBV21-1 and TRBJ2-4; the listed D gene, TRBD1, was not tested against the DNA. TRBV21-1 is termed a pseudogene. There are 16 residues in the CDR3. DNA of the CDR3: TGTGCCAGCAGCAAAGGGACAGGGCCAGCCAAAAACATTCAGTACTTC. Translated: CASSKGTGPAKNIQYF.

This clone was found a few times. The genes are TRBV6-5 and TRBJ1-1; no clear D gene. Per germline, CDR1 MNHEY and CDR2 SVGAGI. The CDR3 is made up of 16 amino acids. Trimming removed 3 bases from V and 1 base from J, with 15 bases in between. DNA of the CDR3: TGTGCCAGCAGTTATGATAATGGACGGAGGAACACTGAAGCTTTCTTT. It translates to CASSYDNGRRNTEAFF.

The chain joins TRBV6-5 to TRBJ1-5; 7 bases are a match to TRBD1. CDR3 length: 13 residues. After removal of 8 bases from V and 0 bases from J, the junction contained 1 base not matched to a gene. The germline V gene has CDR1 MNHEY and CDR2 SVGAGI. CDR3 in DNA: TGTGCCAGCGGGACAGTTAGCAATCAGCCCCAGCATTTT. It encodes CASGTVSNQPQHF.

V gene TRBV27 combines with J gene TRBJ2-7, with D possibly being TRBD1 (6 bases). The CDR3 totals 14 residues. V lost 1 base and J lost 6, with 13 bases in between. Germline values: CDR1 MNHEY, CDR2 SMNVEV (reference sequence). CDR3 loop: CASSLWYRASEQYF. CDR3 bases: TGTGCCAGCAGTTTATGGTACAGGGCCAGCGAGCAGTACTTC.

CDR3 region: CASSVYGRVQETQYF. The DNA of the CDR3 is TGTGCCAGCAGTGTATATGGACGGGTCCAAGAGACCCAGTACTTC. The chain carries TRBV9 and TRBJ2-5, with D hard to call. CDR1 is SGDLS and CDR2 is YYNGEE in the germline V gene. The CDR3 runs to 15 residues. Trimming took 5 bases from V and 1 from J, leaving 15 bases between them.